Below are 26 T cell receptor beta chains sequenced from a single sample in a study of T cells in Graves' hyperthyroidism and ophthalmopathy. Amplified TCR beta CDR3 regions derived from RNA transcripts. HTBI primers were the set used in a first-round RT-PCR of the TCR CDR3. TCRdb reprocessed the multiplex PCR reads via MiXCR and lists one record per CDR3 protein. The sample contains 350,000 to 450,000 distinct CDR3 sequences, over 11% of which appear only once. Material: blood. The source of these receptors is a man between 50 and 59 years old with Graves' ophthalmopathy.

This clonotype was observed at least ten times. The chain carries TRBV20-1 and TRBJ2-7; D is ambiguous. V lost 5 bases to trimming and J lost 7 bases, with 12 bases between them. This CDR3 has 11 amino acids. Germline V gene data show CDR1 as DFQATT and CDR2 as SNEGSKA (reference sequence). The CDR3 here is CSAAPSVEQYF. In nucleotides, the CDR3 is TGCAGTGCTGCCCCCAGTGTGGAGCAGTACTTC.

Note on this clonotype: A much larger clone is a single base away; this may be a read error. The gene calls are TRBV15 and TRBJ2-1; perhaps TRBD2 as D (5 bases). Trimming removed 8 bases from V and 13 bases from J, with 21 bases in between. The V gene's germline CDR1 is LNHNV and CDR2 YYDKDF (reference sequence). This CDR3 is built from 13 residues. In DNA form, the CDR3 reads TGTGCCACCGGGGATAGGGAGTCAAACATTCAGTTCTTC. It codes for CATGDRESNIQFF.

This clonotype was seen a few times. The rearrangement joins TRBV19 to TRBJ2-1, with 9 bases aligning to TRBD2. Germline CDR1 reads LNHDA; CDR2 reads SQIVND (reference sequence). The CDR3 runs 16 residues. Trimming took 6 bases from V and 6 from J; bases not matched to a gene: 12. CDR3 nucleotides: TGTGCCAGTAGCAACTACTTGGGACTAGCCGGCAATGAGCAGTTCTTC. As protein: CASSNYLGLAGNEQFF.

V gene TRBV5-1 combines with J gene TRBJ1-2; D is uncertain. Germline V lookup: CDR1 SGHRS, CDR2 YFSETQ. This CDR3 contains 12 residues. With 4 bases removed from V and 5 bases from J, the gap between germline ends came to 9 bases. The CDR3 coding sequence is TGCGCCAGCAGCACGGAAGGTTATGGCTACACCTTC. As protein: CASSTEGYGYTF.

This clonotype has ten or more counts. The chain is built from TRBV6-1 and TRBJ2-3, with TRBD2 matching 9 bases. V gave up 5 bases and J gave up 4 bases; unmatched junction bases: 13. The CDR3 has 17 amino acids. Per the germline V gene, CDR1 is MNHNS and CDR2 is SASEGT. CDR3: CASSMLAGPTVSDTQYF. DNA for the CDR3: TGTGCCAGCAGTATGCTAGCGGGACCCACCGTGTCAGATACGCAGTATTTT.

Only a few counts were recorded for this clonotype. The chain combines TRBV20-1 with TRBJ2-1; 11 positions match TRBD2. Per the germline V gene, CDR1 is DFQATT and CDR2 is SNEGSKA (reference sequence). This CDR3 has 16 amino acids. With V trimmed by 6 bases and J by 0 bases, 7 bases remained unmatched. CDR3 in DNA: TGCAGTGCGATACTAGCGGGAGTGATCTCCTACAATGAGCAGTTCTTC. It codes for CSAILAGVISYNEQFF.

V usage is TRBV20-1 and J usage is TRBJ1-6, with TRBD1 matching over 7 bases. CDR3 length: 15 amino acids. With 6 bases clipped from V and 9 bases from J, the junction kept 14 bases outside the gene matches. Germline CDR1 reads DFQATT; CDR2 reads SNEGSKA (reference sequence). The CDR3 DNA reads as TGCAGTGCCCCGACCCCGACAGGGTCTGGTTCACCCCTCCACTTT. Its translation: CSAPTPTGSGSPLHF.

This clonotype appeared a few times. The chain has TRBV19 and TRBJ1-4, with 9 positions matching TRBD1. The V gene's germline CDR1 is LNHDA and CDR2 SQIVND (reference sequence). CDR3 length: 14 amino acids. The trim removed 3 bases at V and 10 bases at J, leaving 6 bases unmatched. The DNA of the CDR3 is TGTGCCAGTAGTATTAGGGACAGGGAAAGAAAACTGTTTTTT. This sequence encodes CASSIRDRERKLFF.

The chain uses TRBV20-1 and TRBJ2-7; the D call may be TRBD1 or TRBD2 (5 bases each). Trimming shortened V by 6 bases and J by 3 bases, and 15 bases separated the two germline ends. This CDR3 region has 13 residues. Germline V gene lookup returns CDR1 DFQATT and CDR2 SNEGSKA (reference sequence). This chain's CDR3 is CSARDRIHYEQYF. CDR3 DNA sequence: TGCAGTGCCAGGGACCGCATACACTACGAGCAGTACTTC.

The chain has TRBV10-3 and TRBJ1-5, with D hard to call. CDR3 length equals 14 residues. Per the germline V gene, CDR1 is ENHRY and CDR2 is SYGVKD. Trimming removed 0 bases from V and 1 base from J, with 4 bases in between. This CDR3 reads CAISESGSNQPQHF. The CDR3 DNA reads TGTGCCATCAGTGAGTCGGGCAGCAATCAGCCCCAGCATTTT.

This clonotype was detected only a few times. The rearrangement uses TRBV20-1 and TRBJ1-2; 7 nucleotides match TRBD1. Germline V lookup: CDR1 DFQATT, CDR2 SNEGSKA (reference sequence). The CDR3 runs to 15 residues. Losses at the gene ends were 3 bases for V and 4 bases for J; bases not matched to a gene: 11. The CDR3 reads CSASGTEMSCYGYTF. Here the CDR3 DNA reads TGCAGTGCTAGTGGGACAGAAATGTCGTGCTATGGCTACACCTTC.

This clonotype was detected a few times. The CDR3 protein is CASSLGQGGAKLFF. As DNA, the CDR3 is TGTGCCAGCAGCCTGGGACAGGGGGGTGCAAAACTGTTTTTT. This chain connects TRBV7-9 to TRBJ1-4; 11 nucleotides align to TRBD1. With V trimmed by 5 bases and J by 10 bases, 6 bases remained unmatched. CDR1 and CDR2 from the germline V gene are SEHNR and FQNEAQ (reference sequence). This CDR3 comprises 14 residues.

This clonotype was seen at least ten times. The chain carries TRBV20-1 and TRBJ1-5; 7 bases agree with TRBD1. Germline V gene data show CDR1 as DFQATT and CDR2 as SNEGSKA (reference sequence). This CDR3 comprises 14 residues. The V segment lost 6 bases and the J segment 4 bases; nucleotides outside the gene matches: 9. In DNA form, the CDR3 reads TGCAGTGCGAAAACAGGGGAACGGAATCAGCCCCAGCATTTT. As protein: CSAKTGERNQPQHF.

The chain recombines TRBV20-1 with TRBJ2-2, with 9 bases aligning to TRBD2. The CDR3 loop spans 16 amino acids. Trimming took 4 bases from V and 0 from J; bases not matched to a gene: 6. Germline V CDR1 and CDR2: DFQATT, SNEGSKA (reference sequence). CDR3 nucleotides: TGCAGTGCTAATCACTTAGCGGGAGCGAACACCGGGGAGCTGTTTTTT. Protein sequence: CSANHLAGANTGELFF.

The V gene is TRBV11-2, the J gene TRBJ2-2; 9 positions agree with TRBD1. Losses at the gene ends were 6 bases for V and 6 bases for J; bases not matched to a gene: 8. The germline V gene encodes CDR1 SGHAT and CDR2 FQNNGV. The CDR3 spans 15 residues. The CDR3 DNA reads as TGTGCCAGCAGGAAACAGGGGGCTGGGTCCGGGGAGCTGTTTTTT. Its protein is CASRKQGAGSGELFF.

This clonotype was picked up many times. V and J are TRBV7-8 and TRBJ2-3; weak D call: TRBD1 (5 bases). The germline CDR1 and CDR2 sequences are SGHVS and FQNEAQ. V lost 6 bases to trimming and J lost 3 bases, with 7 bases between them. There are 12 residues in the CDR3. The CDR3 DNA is TGTGCCAGCAGTCGACAGACAGATACGCAGTATTTT. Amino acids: CASSRQTDTQYF. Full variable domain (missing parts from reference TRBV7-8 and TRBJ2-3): GAGVSQSPRYKVAKRGQDVALRCDPISGHVSLFWYQQALGQGPEFLTYFQNEAQLDKSGLPSDRFFAERPEGSVSTLKIQRTQQEDSAVYLCASSRQTDTQYFGPGTRLTVL.

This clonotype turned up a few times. CDR3 residues: CASSLAGDIQYF. In DNA form, the CDR3 reads TGTGCCAGCAGTTTAGCGGGGGACATTCAGTACTTC. The gene calls are TRBV12-3 or TRBV12-4 and TRBJ2-4; D may match TRBD1 or TRBD2 (5 bases each). Trimming removed 0 bases from V and 8 bases from J, with 5 bases in between. The CDR3 spans 12 residues.

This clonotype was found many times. CDR3 DNA sequence: TGTGCCAGCACCCCGCCCCTATCGGGCACTGAAGCTTTCTTT. Residues: CASTPPLSGTEAFF. This chain joins TRBV25-1 and TRBJ1-1; D remains unclear. Germline V lookup: CDR1 MGHDK, CDR2 SYGVNS. Trimming removed 7 bases at V and 4 bases at J, with 16 bases between. CDR3 length equals 14 residues.

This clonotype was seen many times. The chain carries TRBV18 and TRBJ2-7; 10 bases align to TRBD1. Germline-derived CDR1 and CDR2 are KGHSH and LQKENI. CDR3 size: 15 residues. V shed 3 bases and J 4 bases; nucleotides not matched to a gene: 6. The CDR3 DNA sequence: TGTGCCAGCTCACCTCCGACAGGGGGCCGGTACGAGCAGTACTTC. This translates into CASSPPTGGRYEQYF.

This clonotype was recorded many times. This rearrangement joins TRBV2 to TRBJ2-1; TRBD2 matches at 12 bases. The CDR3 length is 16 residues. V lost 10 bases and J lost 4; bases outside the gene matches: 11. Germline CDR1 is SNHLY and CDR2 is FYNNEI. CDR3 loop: CATRTSGTYDYNEQFF. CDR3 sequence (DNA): TGTGCCACCAGGACTAGCGGGACCTACGATTACAATGAGCAGTTCTTC.

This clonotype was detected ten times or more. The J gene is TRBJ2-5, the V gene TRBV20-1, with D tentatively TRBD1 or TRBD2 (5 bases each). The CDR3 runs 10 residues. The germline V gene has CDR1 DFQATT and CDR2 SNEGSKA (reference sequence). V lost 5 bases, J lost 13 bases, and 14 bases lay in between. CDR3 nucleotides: TGCAGTGCTGGCACCGGGACGGTGTACTTC. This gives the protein CSAGTGTVYF.

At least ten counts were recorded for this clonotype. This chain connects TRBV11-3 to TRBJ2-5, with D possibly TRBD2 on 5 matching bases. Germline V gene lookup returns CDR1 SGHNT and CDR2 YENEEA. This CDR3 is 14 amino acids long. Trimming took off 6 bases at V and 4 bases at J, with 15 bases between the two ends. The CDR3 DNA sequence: TGTGCCAGCAGTTCGACCCCCGGGGTAGAGACCCAGTACTTC. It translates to CASSSTPGVETQYF.

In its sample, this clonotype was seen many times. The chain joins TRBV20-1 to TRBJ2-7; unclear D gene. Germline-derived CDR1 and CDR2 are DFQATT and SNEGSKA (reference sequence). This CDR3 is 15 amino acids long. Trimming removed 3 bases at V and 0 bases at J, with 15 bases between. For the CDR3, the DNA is TGCAGTGCTAGCTCCACAGCCAGGTCCTCCTACGAGCAGTACTTC. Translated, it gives CSASSTARSSYEQYF.

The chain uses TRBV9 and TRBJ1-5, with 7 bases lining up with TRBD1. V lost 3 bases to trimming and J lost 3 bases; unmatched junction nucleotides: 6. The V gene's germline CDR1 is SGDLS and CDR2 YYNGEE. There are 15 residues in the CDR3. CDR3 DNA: TGTGCCAGCAGCGAGACAGGGCGGGTCAATCAGCCCCAGCATTTT. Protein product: CASSETGRVNQPQHF.

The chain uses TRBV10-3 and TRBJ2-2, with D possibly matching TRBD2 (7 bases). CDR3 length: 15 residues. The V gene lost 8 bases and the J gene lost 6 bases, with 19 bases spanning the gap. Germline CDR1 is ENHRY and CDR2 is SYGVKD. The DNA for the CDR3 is TGTGCCATCCGGGGGGCCGTGGTGGGGTCCGGGGAGCTGTTTTTT. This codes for CAIRGAVVGSGELFF.

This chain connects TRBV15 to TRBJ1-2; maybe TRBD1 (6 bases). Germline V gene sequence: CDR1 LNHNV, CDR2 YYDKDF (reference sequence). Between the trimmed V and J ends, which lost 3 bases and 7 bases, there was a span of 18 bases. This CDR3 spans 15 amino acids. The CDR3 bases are TGTGCCACCAGCAGCCTAGGGGGGGGTCTGGGTGGCTACACCTTC. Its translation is CATSSLGGGLGGYTF.